This TCR beta chain is from a study of blood T cell repertoires in COVID-19. This clone was seen more than once but under ten times. Sequencing was performed with immunoSEQ multiplex PCR; in TCRdb, only in-frame clones are kept and a portion is missing. The sample yields roughly 500,000 clones, approximately 91% seen once. Trimming took off 6 bases at V and 7 bases at J, with 15 bases between the two ends. CDR3 length equals 13 residues. Participants came from roughly 24 US areas, aged roughly 18 to 89 years. This TCR was sampled from a woman aged 55 to 70 who had recovered from COVID-19. Sample: PBMCs or T cells enriched from blood (not recorded which). The J gene is TRBJ1-2, the V gene TRBV12-3 or TRBV12-4, with a tentative D call TRBD1 (6 bases). CDR3 DNA sequence: TGTGCCAGCAGCCCGCAGGGGATTGGTGGCTACACCTTC. It yields the protein CASSPQGIGGYTF.